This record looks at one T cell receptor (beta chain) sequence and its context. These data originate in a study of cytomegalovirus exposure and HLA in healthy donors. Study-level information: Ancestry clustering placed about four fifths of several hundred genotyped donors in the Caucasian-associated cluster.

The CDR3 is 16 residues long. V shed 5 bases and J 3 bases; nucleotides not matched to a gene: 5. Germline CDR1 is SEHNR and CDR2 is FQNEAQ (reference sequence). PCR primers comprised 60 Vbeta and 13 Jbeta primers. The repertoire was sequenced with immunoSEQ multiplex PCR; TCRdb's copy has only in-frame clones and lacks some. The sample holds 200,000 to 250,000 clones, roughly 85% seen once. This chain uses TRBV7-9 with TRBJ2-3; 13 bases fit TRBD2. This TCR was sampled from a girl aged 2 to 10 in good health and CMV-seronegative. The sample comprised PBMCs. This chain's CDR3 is CASSPGGLAGTDTQYF. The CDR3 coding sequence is TGTGCCAGCAGCCCAGGGGGACTAGCGGGAACAGATACGCAGTATTTT.